The T cell receptor beta chain under discussion was sequenced for a study of PD-1 blockade in classical Hodgkin lymphoma. As to time point: cycle 4 day 1 (C4D1), after 6 weeks of nivolumab. Following autologous stem cell transplantation, relapse occurred in every patient, and exposure to brentuximab vedotin varied. Sequencing was performed with immunoSEQ multiplex PCR; in TCRdb, only in-frame clones are kept and a portion is missing. The sample includes about 20,000 clones, around 80% of them seen just once. Germline assignment: CDR1 SNHLY and CDR2 FYNNEI. The CDR3 spans 15 residues. The V gene end was trimmed by 6 bases and the J gene end by 1 base; junction bases not matched to a gene: 5.

This clonotype was obtained from a human donor with classical Hodgkin lymphoma. The sequences come from peripheral blood mononuclear cells (PBMCs), collected before the fourth cycle of nivolumab. This chain uses TRBV2 with TRBJ1-1, with TRBD1 matching over 10 bases. CDR3 sequence: CASRGTGAKNTEAFF. In DNA form, the CDR3 reads TGTGCCAGCAGGGGGACAGGGGCCAAGAACACTGAAGCTTTCTTT.